The source of this T cell receptor beta chain is a study of control samples from healthy donors and cancer patients. Assay used: immunoSEQ multiplex PCR; TCRdb lists only in-frame clones, some missing. The sample has approximately 110,000 clones; roughly 90% are singletons. The source is a woman aged 45-65 years in good health. Sequencing used blood.

CDR3 DNA: TGTGCCAGCAGCGTAGCCCCTCTGAGGAGTAACTATGGCTACACCTTC. Its translation: CASSVAPLRSNYGYTF. The chain combines TRBV9 with TRBJ1-2; D uncertain. Per the germline V gene, CDR1 is SGDLS and CDR2 is YYNGEE. V lost 0 bases and J lost 1, with 13 bases in between. The CDR3 is 16 amino acids.